Below are 14 T cell receptor beta chains sequenced from a single sample in a study of T cells in Graves' hyperthyroidism and ophthalmopathy. RNA transcripts were the template for amplifying TCR beta CDR3 regions. Using the HTBI primer set, a first-round RT-PCR was run on the TCR CDR3. Via MiXCR, TCRdb re-called the multiplex PCR reads, giving one row per CDR3 protein. The sample gives 350,000 to 400,000 distinct CDR3 sequences, under 15% of which show up once; roughly 33% is in the top ten. Sequenced: blood. These receptors came from a woman aged 25 to 39 with Graves' hyperthyroidism.

This clonotype was observed many times. The chain couples TRBV28 to TRBJ1-1; unclear D gene. The germline CDR1 and CDR2 sequences are MDHEN and SYDVKM. This CDR3 is built from 15 residues. V was pared by 1 base and J by 4 bases, with 13 bases between. CDR3 sequence reads: CASSLSAPGPTEAFF. For the CDR3, the DNA is TGTGCCAGCAGTTTATCGGCGCCGGGCCCCACTGAAGCTTTCTTT.

This clonotype was counted ten times or more. The rearrangement uses TRBV15 and TRBJ2-3; D is unresolved. In germline, CDR1 is LNHNV, CDR2 YYDKDF (reference sequence). CDR3 length: 15 residues. V lost 0 bases, J lost 2 bases, and 9 bases lay in between. The CDR3 is CATSREPDATDTQYF. The CDR3 DNA reads as TGTGCCACCAGCAGAGAACCGGACGCCACAGATACGCAGTATTTT.

This clonotype was observed many times. This sequence joins TRBV12-3 or TRBV12-4 and TRBJ2-1, with a possible D match to TRBD2 (6 bases). The length of the CDR3 is 12 residues. The ends were cut back, 4 bases at V and 9 bases at J, with 10 bases in the middle. CDR3 sequence: CASSWDFREQFF. For the CDR3, the DNA is TGTGCCAGCAGTTGGGACTTTCGTGAGCAGTTCTTC.

This clonotype was observed at least ten times. This rearrangement joins TRBV28 to TRBJ2-2, with TRBD1 matching 7 bases. Losses at the gene ends were 3 bases for V and 4 bases for J; bases not matched to a gene: 2. The germline CDR1 and CDR2 sequences are MDHEN and SYDVKM. The length of the CDR3 is 14 residues. The CDR3 DNA reads TGTGCCAGCAGTTTTGGGACAGTCACCGGGGAGCTGTTTTTT. Amino acid sequence: CASSFGTVTGELFF.

This clonotype was seen once. J is TRBJ2-3 and V is TRBV11-2; TRBD2 matches 16 bases. Germline-derived CDR1 and CDR2 are SGHAT and FQNNGV. V lost 4 bases and J lost 2; bases outside the gene matches: 9. This CDR3 contains 19 residues. The CDR3 DNA is TGTGCCAGCAGCTCCGCGTCGGGACTAGCGGGAGGGCTCACAGATACGCAGTATTTT. This sequence encodes CASSSASGLAGGLTDTQYF.

This clonotype was found many times. The genes are TRBV3-1 and TRBJ2-5; D not certain. The CDR3 extends over 13 amino acids. Germline V CDR1 and CDR2: LGHDT, YNNKEL (reference sequence). Trimming took 2 bases from V and 6 from J, leaving 10 bases between them. The CDR3 DNA reads as TGTGCCAGCAGCCAATACCCCGGCCAGACCCAGTACTTC. Translating gives CASSQYPGQTQYF.

Of note for this clonotype: Just one base apart from a much larger clone, this may be a read error. The V call is TRBV5-1, the J call TRBJ2-1, with TRBD1 matching 10 bases. V lost 0 bases and J lost 10; bases outside the gene matches: 10. CDR1 SGHRS and CDR2 YFSETQ come from the germline V gene. This CDR3 has 16 residues. Here the CDR3 DNA reads TGCGCCAGCAGCTTGGCTCCCGGGACAGGGGTCCACGAGCAGTTCTTC. It encodes CASSLAPGTGVHEQFF.

This clonotype has a count of ten or more. The chain has TRBV20-1 and TRBJ2-3; TRBD2 agrees at 7 bases. The CDR3 extends over 15 amino acids. In germline, CDR1 is DFQATT, CDR2 SNEGSKA (reference sequence). Trimming cost V 4 bases and J 0 bases; bases outside gene matches: 7. DNA of the CDR3: TGCAGTGCTACAACTCTAGCGGAAAGCACAGATACGCAGTATTTT. Protein sequence: CSATTLAESTDTQYF.

Ten or more counts support this clonotype. The chain recombines TRBV5-1 with TRBJ2-7; no clear D gene. V dropped 2 bases and J dropped 0 bases, with 6 bases sitting between them. This CDR3 is 13 amino acids long. CDR1 and CDR2 from the germline V gene are SGHRS and YFSETQ. The CDR3 loop reads CASSFPSSYEQYF. The CDR3 DNA is TGCGCCAGCAGCTTTCCTTCCTCCTACGAGCAGTACTTC. The variable domain in full, completed from reference TRBV5-1 and TRBJ2-7, reads KAGVTQTPRYLIKTRGQQVTLSCSPISGHRSVSWYQQTPGQGLQFLFEYFSETQRNKGNFPGRFSGRQFSNSRSEMNVSTLELGDSALYLCASSFPSSYEQYFGPGTRLTVT.

The V call is TRBV5-1, the J call TRBJ2-2, with D maybe TRBD2 (5 bases). V was shortened by 4 bases and J by 5 bases, with 12 bases between the two germline ends. The germline CDR1 and CDR2 sequences are SGHRS and YFSETQ. The CDR3 totals 14 residues. The CDR3 sequence: CASSDSGGTGELFF. CDR3 nucleotides: TGCGCCAGCAGCGACTCCGGCGGGACCGGGGAGCTGTTTTTT.

On this clonotype itself: Just one base apart from a much larger clone, this may be a read error. V usage is TRBV10-1 and J usage is TRBJ2-1; 14 bases are a match to TRBD2. This CDR3 spans 17 amino acids. Germline CDR1 WNHNN, CDR2 SYGVQD (reference sequence). V dropped 4 bases and J dropped 10; count of bases not matched to a gene: 12. CDR3 protein: CASSANMGLAGEGEQFF. CDR3 DNA: TGCGCCAGCAGTGCCAATATGGGACTAGCGGGAGAAGGCGAGCAGTTCTTC.

In this sample, this clonotype turned up many times. V usage is TRBV12-3 or TRBV12-4 and J usage is TRBJ2-1, with 12 positions matching TRBD2. J lost 2 bases, V lost 5 bases, and 4 bases had no gene match. The CDR3 is 16 residues long. Written as DNA, the CDR3 is TGTGCCAGCAGTCCTAGACTAGCGGGGGCCTACAATGAGCAGTTCTTC. This encodes CASSPRLAGAYNEQFF.

A remark on this clonotype: A read error is possible here, since a much larger clone lies one base away. This sequence joins TRBV3-1 and TRBJ1-2; TRBD1 is a possible D gene (5 bases). This CDR3 contains 14 residues. The germline V gene has CDR1 LGHDT and CDR2 YNNKEL (reference sequence). CDR3 in amino acids: CASSGRGRGFGCTF. For the CDR3, the DNA is TGTGCCAGCAGCGGAAGGGGCCGGGGTTTTGGCTGCACCTTC. The variable domain in full, with the rest retrieved from reference TRBV3-1 and TRBJ1-2, is DTAVSQTPKYLVTQMGNDKSIKCEQNLGHDTMYWYKQDSKKFLKIMFSYNNKELIINETVPNRFSPKSPDKAHLNLHINSLELGDSAVYFCASSGRGRGFGCTFGSGTRLTVV.

The chain joins TRBV5-4 to TRBJ2-7; 8 positions agree with TRBD2. Germline CDR1 is SGHNT and CDR2 is YYREEE (reference sequence). J was trimmed by 3 bases and V by 2 bases; bases with no gene match: 10. There are 16 residues in the CDR3. CDR3 residues: CASSFGGSGIFYEQYF. CDR3 DNA sequence: TGTGCCAGCAGCTTTGGGGGTAGCGGGATTTTCTACGAGCAGTACTTC.